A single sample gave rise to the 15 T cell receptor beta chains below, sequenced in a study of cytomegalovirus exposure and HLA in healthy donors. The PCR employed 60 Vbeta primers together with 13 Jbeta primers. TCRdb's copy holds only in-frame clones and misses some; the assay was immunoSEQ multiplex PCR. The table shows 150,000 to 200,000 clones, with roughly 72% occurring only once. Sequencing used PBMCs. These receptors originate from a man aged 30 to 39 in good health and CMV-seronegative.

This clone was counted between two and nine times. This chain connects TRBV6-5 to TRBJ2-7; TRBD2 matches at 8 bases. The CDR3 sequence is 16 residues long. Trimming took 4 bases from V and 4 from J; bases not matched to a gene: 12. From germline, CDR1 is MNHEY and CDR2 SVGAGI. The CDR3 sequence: CASSSSPSGGVYEQYF. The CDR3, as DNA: TGTGCCAGCAGTTCAAGCCCAAGCGGGGGCGTATACGAGCAGTACTTC.

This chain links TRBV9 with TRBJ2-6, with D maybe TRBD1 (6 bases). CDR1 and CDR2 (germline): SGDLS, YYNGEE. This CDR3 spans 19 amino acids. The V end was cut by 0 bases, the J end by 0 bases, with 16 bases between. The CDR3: CASSVASRDTHSGANVLTF. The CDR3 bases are TGTGCCAGCAGCGTAGCTTCAAGGGACACTCACTCTGGGGCCAACGTCCTGACTTTC. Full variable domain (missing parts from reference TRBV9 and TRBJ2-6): DSGVTQTPKHLITATGQRVTLRCSPRSGDLSVYWYQQSLDQGLQFLIQYYNGEERAKGNILERFSAQQFPDLHSELNLSSLELGDSALYFCASSVASRDTHSGANVLTFGAGSRLTVL.

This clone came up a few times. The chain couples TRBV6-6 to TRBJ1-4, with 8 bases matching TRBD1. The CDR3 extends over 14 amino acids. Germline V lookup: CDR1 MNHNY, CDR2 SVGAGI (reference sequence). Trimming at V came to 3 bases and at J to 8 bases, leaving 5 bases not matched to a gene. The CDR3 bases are TGTGCCAGCAGTTATGGACAGGGAAAGGAAAAACTGTTTTTT. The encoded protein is CASSYGQGKEKLFF.

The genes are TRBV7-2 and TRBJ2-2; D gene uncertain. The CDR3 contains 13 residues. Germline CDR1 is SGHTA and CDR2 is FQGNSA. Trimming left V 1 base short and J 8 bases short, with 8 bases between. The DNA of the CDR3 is TGTGCCAGCAGCTTAGGACCGGGTGGGGAGCTGTTTTTT. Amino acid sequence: CASSLGPGGELFF.

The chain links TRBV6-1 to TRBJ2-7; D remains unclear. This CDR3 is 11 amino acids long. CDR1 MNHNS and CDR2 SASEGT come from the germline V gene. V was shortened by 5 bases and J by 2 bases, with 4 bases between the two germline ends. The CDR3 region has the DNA TGTGCCAGCAGTCCCACCTACGAGCAGTACTTC. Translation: CASSPTYEQYF.

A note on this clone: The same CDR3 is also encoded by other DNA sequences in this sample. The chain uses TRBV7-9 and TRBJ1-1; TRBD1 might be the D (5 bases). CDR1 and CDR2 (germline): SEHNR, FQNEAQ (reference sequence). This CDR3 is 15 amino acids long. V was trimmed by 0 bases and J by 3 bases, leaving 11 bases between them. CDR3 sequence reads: CASSLARGGDTEAFF. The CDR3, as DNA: TGTGCCAGCAGCTTAGCGCGGGGGGGTGACACTGAAGCTTTCTTT.

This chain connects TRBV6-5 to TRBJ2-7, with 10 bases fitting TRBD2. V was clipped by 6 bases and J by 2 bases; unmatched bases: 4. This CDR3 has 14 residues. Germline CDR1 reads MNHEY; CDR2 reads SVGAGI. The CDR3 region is CASRILAGTYEQYF. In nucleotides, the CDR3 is TGTGCCAGCAGAATACTAGCGGGAACCTACGAGCAGTACTTC.

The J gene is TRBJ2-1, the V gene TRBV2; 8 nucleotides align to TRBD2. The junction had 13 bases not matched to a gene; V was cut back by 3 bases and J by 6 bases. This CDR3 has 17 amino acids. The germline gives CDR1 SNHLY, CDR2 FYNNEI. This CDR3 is CASSDFLGSGSGNEQFF. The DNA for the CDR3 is TGTGCCAGCAGTGATTTTCTGGGCAGCGGGAGTGGCAATGAGCAGTTCTTC.

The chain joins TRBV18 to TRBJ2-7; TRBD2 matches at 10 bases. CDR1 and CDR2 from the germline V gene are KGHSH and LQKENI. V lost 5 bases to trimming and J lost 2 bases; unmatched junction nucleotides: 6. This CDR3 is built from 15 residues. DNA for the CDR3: TGTGCCAGCTCAGGACCTAGCGGGAGCCCCTACGAGCAGTACTTC. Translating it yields CASSGPSGSPYEQYF. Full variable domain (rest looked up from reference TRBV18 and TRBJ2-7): NAGVMQNPRHLVRRRGQEARLRCSPMKGHSHVYWYRQLPEEGLKFMVYLQKENIIDESGMPKERFSAEFPKEGPSILRIQQVVRGDSAAYFCASSGPSGSPYEQYFGPGTRLTVT.

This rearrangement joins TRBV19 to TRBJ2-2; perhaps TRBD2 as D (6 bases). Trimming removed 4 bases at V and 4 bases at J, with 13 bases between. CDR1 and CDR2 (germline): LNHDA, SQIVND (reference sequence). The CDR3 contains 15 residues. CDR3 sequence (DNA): TGTGCCAGTAGTAAGGCTAGCGATTTCACCGGGGAGCTGTTTTTT. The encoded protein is CASSKASDFTGELFF.

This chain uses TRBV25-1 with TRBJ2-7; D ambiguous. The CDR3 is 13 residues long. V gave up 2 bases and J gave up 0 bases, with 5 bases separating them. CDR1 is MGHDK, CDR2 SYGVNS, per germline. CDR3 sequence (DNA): TGTGCCAGCAGTGAACAGTACTCCTACGAGCAGTACTTC. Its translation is CASSEQYSYEQYF.

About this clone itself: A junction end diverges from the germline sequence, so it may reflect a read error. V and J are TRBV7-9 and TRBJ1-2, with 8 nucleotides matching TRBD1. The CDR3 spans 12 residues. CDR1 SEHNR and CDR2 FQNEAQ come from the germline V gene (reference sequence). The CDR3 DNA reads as TGTTCCAGCAGCAAGGGACAGGCGAGTGCCACCTTC. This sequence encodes CSSSKGQASATF. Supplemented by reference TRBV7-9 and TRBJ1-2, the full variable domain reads DTGVSQNPRHKITKRGQNVTFRCDPISEHNRLYWYRQTLGQGPEFLTYFQNEAQLEKSRLLSDRFSAERPKGSFSTLEIQRTEQGDSAMYLCSSSKGQASATFGSGTRLTVV.

The CDR3 sequence is CASSLHGTLTYEQYF. The CDR3 DNA reads as TGTGCCAGTAGTCTCCACGGGACACTCACCTACGAGCAGTACTTC. The chain joins TRBV19 to TRBJ2-7; perhaps TRBD1 as D (6 bases). This CDR3 is built from 15 residues. V was shortened by 5 bases and J by 2 bases, with 16 bases between the two germline ends. Per germline, CDR1 LNHDA and CDR2 SQIVND (reference sequence).

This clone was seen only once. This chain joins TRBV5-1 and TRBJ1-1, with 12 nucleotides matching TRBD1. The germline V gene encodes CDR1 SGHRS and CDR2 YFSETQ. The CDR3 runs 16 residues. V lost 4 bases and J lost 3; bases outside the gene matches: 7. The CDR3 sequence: CASSPGTGGAYTEAFF. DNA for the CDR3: TGCGCCAGCAGCCCCGGGACAGGGGGCGCTTACACTGAAGCTTTCTTT.

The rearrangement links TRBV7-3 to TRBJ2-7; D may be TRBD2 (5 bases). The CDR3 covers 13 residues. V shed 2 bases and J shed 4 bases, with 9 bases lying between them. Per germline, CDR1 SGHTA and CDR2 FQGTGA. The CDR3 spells CASSLSTGYEQYF. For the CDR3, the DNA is TGTGCCAGCAGCTTATCGACGGGGTACGAGCAGTACTTC.